This T cell receptor beta chain emerged from a study of blood T cell repertoires in COVID-19. Study information: Acute and convalescent COVID-19 samples came from the United States, Italy and Spain. In each case, the material was cDNA or gDNA derived from T cells, B-cell-depleted T cells, or PBMCs.

One Seattle source followed patients from active infection through their disease course. The CDR3 is made up of 12 amino acids. V gave up 4 bases and J gave up 8 bases; unmatched junction bases: 7. Per germline, CDR1 SQVTM and CDR2 ANQGSEA. In the original analysis: Reference gene primers were amplified, and this amplification served to estimate nucleated cell counts. Produced via immunoSEQ multiplex PCR; TCRdb's table is partial and in-frame only. That table gives V, J and clone size, and the DNA gave D and trimming. The sample yields about 300,000 clones, 70% to 85% seen once. This clone was counted only a few times.

The source is a human donor with COVID-19, enrolled during active disease. The donor label of this sample is uncertain. J is TRBJ1-2 and V is TRBV29-1; 7 nucleotides line up with TRBD1. Sequenced: peripheral blood. The CDR3: CSVADRVGGYTF. CDR3 nucleotides: TGCAGCGTTGCTGACAGGGTAGGCGGCTACACCTTC.